Shown below are 18 T cell receptor beta chains from a single sample sequenced in a study of molecular identifiers for immune sequencing clone quantification (dated 2018 in TCRdb). Library preparation employed PCR. The run used an Illumina HiSeq 4000. The raw public reads went through TCRdb reprocessing: fastp at Q25, MiXCR clone calling, in-frame beta chains kept. Each record represents a unique CDR3 protein, reported with the most common genes and DNA among its rows. The sample table contains tens of thousands of distinct CDR3 sequences; only one count was recorded for 15% to 20% of them. The ten largest clonotypes hold around 0.88% of the sample. The specimen was naive CD8+ T cells from blood, with Jurkat cell RNA spiked in. The sample's cell subset or site label is to be understood as: FACS-sorted CD8+CD4-CCR7+CD45RA+ naive T cells. The receptors stem from a human donor in good health. Some libraries in this study had Jurkat cell RNA spiked in.

This clonotype showed up many times. The chain employs TRBV28 and TRBJ2-5; maybe TRBD1 (6 bases). The germline V and J ends were trimmed by 2 bases and 2 bases, with 6 bases remaining between them. CDR3 length equals 13 residues. Germline V CDR1 and CDR2: MDHEN, SYDVKM. In DNA form, the CDR3 reads TGTGCCAGCAGTTTAAGGGGGCAAGAGACCCAGTACTTC. Encoded protein: CASSLRGQETQYF.

The table lists this clonotype with a few counts. A read error may explain this, as a much larger clone is one base away. This chain joins TRBV5-6 and TRBJ2-3, with 7 bases fitting TRBD1. Germline V gives CDR1 SGHDT, CDR2 YYEEEE. With V trimmed by 2 bases and J by 0 bases, 9 bases remained unmatched. The CDR3 sequence is 17 residues long. CDR3 residues: CASSFAWGTASTDTQYF. CDR3 DNA sequence: TGTGCCAGCAGCTTTGCCTGGGGGACAGCTAGCACAGATACGCAGTATTTT.

This clonotype was observed at least ten times. The chain employs TRBV5-6 and TRBJ2-7, with D perhaps TRBD1 or TRBD2 (5 bases each). Germline V gene lookup returns CDR1 SGHDT and CDR2 YYEEEE. The V end lost 4 bases, the J end lost 2 bases, and 13 bases lay between the germline ends. The CDR3 has 14 residues. The DNA for the CDR3 is TGTGCCAGCAGCCCCCGGGACGGAACCTACGAGCAGTACTTC. Translated, it gives CASSPRDGTYEQYF. Complete variable domain (other parts from reference TRBV5-6 and TRBJ2-7): DAGVTQSPTHLIKTRGQQVTLRCSPKSGHDTVSWYQQALGQGPQFIFQYYEEEERQRGNFPDRFSGHQFPNYSSELNVNALLLGDSALYLCASSPRDGTYEQYFGPGTRLTVT.

There are many counts of this clonotype. The J gene is TRBJ2-7, the V gene TRBV7-9; D unclear. Trimming pared 4 bases from V and 3 bases from J, leaving 16 bases between. There are 15 residues in the CDR3. Per the germline V gene, CDR1 is SEHNR and CDR2 is FQNEAQ (reference sequence). This CDR3 reads CASSSSRNLDYEQYF. In nucleotides, the CDR3 is TGTGCCAGCAGCTCCAGCCGGAACCTAGACTACGAGCAGTACTTC.

A remark on this clonotype: A much larger clone sits a single nucleotide away, making a read error possible. V is TRBV2 and J is TRBJ2-4, with D possibly being TRBD2 (6 bases). This CDR3 is 17 amino acids long. CDR1 and CDR2 from the germline V gene are SNHLY and FYNNEI. CDR3 in DNA: TGTGCCAGCAGTGAATTGGGGGAGGCTCTAGCCAAAACCATTCAGTACTTC. Its translation: CASSELGEALAKTIQYF.

This clonotype showed up many times. CDR3 amino acids: CSARDRQVIFTEAFF. CDR3 DNA: TGCAGTGCTAGAGATCGCCAGGTCATTTTCACTGAAGCTTTCTTT. This rearrangement joins TRBV20-1 to TRBJ1-1; D is unresolved. V was clipped by 0 bases and J by 4 bases, with 15 bases between them. The germline V gene has CDR1 DFQATT and CDR2 SNEGSKA (reference sequence). This CDR3 region has 15 residues.

This clonotype appeared many times. This chain links TRBV20-1 with TRBJ2-5; 7 positions agree with TRBD1. The CDR3 is 14 residues long. Unmatched junction bases numbered 12, after V lost 6 bases and J lost 5 bases. Germline CDR1 is DFQATT and CDR2 is SNEGSKA (reference sequence). The CDR3 DNA reads as TGCAGTGCCGCCCCGAAGGGGGCGGAGGAGACCCAGTACTTC. It translates to CSAAPKGAEETQYF.

This clonotype was found many times. The chain links TRBV5-6 to TRBJ2-7; unclear D gene. The ends were cut back, 0 bases at V and 3 bases at J, with 1 base in the middle. Germline V CDR1 and CDR2: SGHDT, YYEEEE. The CDR3 contains 11 residues. CDR3 amino acids: CASSLVYEQYF. The CDR3 coding sequence is TGTGCCAGCAGCTTGGTCTACGAGCAGTACTTC.

A single count supports this clonotype. The chain uses TRBV27 and TRBJ1-5; the D gene is possibly TRBD1 (5 bases). Trimming cost V 0 bases and J 5 bases, with 8 bases left between them. Germline V gene data show CDR1 as MNHEY and CDR2 as SMNVEV (reference sequence). The CDR3 runs to 14 residues. CDR3 amino acids: CASSLSGDDQPQHF. The CDR3 nucleotides read TGTGCCAGCAGTTTATCGGGGGATGATCAGCCCCAGCATTTT.

At least ten counts were recorded for this clonotype. This chain links TRBV30 with TRBJ1-1; D perhaps matches TRBD1 (5 bases). The germline V gene encodes CDR1 GTSNPN and CDR2 SVGIG (reference sequence). This CDR3 is built from 14 residues. V was shortened by 4 bases and J by 3 bases, with 15 bases between the two germline ends. CDR3 sequence reads: CAWTLEGSYTEAFF. The DNA of the CDR3 is TGTGCCTGGACCTTAGAGGGGTCGTACACTGAAGCTTTCTTT.

J is TRBJ2-6 and V is TRBV6-5; maybe TRBD1 (5 bases). V lost 6 bases, J lost 0 bases, and 15 bases lay in between. The CDR3 sequence is 17 residues long. Per germline, CDR1 MNHEY and CDR2 SVGAGI. The chain's CDR3 is CASSPDSVISGANVLTF. As DNA, the CDR3 is TGTGCCAGCAGCCCAGACAGCGTGATCTCTGGGGCCAACGTCCTGACTTTC.

There are many counts of this clonotype. The genes are TRBV9 and TRBJ2-6; TRBD1 aligns across 9 bases. Germline assignment: CDR1 SGDLS and CDR2 YYNGEE. The CDR3 totals 18 residues. The ends lost 4 bases at V and 0 bases at J; junction bases unmatched: 8. CDR3 protein: CASSPRQGGLSGANVLTF. The CDR3 DNA sequence: TGTGCCAGCAGCCCAAGACAGGGGGGACTCTCTGGGGCCAACGTCCTGACTTTC.

There are many counts of this clonotype. The V call is TRBV10-3, the J call TRBJ2-6; D remains unclear. The germline V gene encodes CDR1 ENHRY and CDR2 SYGVKD. This CDR3 comprises 16 residues. V was shortened by 0 bases and J by 4 bases, with 10 bases between the two germline ends. The CDR3 sequence is CAISESIDAGANVLTF. The CDR3 DNA reads TGTGCCATCAGTGAGTCGATTGACGCCGGGGCCAACGTCCTGACTTTC.

J is TRBJ1-4 and V is TRBV5-1, with a possible D match to TRBD1 (5 bases). In germline, CDR1 is SGHRS, CDR2 YFSETQ. The CDR3 length is 15 residues. The germline V and J ends were trimmed by 2 bases and 7 bases, with 15 bases remaining between them. CDR3 nucleotide sequence: TGCGCCAGCAGCTTCGGCGTCAGGGACGGTGAAAAACTGTTTTTT. Protein sequence: CASSFGVRDGEKLFF.

With respect to this clonotype: A much larger clone differs from this one at a single base, so this may be a read error. V usage is TRBV30 and J usage is TRBJ2-1; no definite D call. The CDR3 is 12 amino acids. V was cut by 5 bases and J by 8 bases, with 13 bases left in between. Germline V lookup: CDR1 GTSNPN, CDR2 SVGIG (reference sequence). The CDR3 DNA sequence: TGTGCCTGGGTTGTTGCAATAGATGAGCAGTTCTTC. Its translation: CAWVVAIDEQFF. Looking up the rest from reference TRBV30 and TRBJ2-1 gives the full variable domain: SQTIHQWPATLVQPVGSPLSLECTVEGTSNPNLYWYRQAAGRGLQLLFYSVGIGQISSEVPQNLSASRPQDRQFILSSKKLLLSDSGFYLCAWVVAIDEQFFGPGTRLTVL.

This clonotype appeared many times. V is TRBV6-2 or TRBV6-3 and J is TRBJ1-1, with a weak D call TRBD1 (5 bases). CDR3 length equals 15 residues. Trimming took 3 bases from V and 4 from J, leaving 15 bases between them. Germline V lookup: CDR1 MNHEY, CDR2 SVGEGT. CDR3 residues: CASSYGHPRTTEAFF. The CDR3 DNA sequence: TGTGCCAGCAGTTATGGACACCCCCGAACCACTGAAGCTTTCTTT.

This clonotype was seen many times. The chain combines TRBV20-1 with TRBJ1-1; tentative D call: TRBD1 (5 bases). V lost 5 bases and J lost 2, with 18 bases in between. The CDR3 loop spans 15 amino acids. The germline V gene has CDR1 DFQATT and CDR2 SNEGSKA (reference sequence). CDR3 DNA sequence: TGCAGTGCTGTCACAGGTCGGGCCTTAAACACTGAAGCTTTCTTT. Its protein product is CSAVTGRALNTEAFF.

Details on this clonotype: This may arise from a read error, as a much more abundant clone is one base away. This rearrangement joins TRBV12-3 or TRBV12-4 to TRBJ2-1; weak D call: TRBD2 (5 bases). The CDR3 loop spans 16 amino acids. CDR3 DNA sequence: TGTGCCAGCAGTCCGGAGGACGGACGCTCCTACAATGAGCAGCTCTTC. Translation: CASSPEDGRSYNEQLF.